Given below is one T cell receptor beta chain in context. Its antigen is still unknown. CDR1 and CDR2 (germline): MNHEY, SVGAGI. The CDR3 totals 15 residues. Between the trimmed V and J ends, which lost 0 bases and 4 bases, there was a span of 13 bases. The data stem from a study of T cell responses to AZD1222 COVID-19 vaccine. Some clones are missing from TCRdb's copy, which holds only in-frame ones; the method was immunoSEQ multiplex PCR. Of around 110,000 clones detected, about 86% appear once; the ten largest clones hold 8% to 10%. Study results and limitations: Baseline serology detected seropositivity in only a handful of AZD1222 recipients.

The V and J genes are TRBV6-5 and TRBJ2-7, with D uncertain. This receptor was taken from an adult in good health. The sequencing used peripheral blood, collected on day 0 of AZD1222 vaccination. In nucleotides, the CDR3 is TGTGCCAGCAGTTACTCGGGGTCCGGGCCATACGAGCAGTACTTC. It translates to CASSYSGSGPYEQYF.